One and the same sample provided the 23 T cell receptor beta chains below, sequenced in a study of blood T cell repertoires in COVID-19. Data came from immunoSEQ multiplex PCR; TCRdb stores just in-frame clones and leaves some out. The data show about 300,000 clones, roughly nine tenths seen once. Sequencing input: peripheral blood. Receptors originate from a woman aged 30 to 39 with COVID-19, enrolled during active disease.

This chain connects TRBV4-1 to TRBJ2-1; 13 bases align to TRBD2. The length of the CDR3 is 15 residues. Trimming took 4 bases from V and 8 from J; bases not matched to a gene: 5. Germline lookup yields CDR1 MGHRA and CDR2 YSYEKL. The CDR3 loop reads CASSLTSGRADEQFF. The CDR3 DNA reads TGCGCCAGCAGCCTAACTAGCGGGAGGGCCGATGAGCAGTTCTTC.

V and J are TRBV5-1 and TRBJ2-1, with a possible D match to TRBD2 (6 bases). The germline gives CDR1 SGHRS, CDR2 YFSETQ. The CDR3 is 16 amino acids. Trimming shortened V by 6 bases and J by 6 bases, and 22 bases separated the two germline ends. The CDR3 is CASTKEGSAGSNEQFF. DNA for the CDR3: TGCGCCAGCACCAAAGAGGGTAGCGCGGGGAGCAATGAGCAGTTCTTC.

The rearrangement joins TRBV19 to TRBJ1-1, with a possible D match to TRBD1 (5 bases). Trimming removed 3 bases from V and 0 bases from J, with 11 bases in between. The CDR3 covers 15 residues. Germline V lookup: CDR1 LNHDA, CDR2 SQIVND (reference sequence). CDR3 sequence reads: CASSIAPGMNTEAFF. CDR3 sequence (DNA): TGTGCCAGTAGTATTGCGCCAGGGATGAACACTGAAGCTTTCTTT.

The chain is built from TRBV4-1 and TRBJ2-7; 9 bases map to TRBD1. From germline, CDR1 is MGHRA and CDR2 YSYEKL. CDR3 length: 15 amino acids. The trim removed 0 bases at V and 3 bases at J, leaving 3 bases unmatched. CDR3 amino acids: CASSQDWDRDYEQYF. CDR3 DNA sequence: TGCGCCAGCAGCCAAGATTGGGACAGGGACTACGAGCAGTACTTC.

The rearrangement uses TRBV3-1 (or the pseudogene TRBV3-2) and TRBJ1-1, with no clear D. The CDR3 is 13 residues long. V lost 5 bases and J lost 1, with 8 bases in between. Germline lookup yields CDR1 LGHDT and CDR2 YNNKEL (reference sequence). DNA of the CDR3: TGTGCCAGCAGCAAACCCGGGAACACTGAAGCTTTCTTT. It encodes CASSKPGNTEAFF.

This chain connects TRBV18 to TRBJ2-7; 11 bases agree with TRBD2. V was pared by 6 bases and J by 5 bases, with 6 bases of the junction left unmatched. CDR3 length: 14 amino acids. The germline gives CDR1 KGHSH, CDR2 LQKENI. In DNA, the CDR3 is TGTGCCAGCTCCACTAGCGGGAGTACACACGAGCAGTACTTC. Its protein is CASSTSGSTHEQYF. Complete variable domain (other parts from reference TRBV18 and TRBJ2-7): NAGVMQNPRHLVRRRGQEARLRCSPMKGHSHVYWYRQLPEEGLKFMVYLQKENIIDESGMPKERFSAEFPKEGPSILRIQQVVRGDSAAYFCASSTSGSTHEQYFGPGTRLTVT.

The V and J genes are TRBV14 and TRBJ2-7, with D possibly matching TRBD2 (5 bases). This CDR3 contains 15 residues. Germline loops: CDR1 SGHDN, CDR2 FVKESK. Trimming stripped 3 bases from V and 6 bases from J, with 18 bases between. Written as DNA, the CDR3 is TGTGCCAGCAGCCACCTGCCGGGAACGGCCCCCGAGCAGTACTTC. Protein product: CASSHLPGTAPEQYF.

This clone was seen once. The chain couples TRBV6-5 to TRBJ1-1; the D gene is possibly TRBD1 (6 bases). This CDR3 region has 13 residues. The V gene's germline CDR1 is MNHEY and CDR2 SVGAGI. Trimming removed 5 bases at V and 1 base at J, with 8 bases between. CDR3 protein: CASSRTENTEAFF. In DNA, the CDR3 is TGTGCCAGCAGTCGGACAGAGAACACTGAAGCTTTCTTT.

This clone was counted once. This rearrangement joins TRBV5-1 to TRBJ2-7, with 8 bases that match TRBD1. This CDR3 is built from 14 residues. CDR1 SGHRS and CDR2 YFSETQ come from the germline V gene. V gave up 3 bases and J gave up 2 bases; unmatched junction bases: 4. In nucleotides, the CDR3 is TGCGCCAGCAGCTCGGACAGGGACCCCTACGAGCAGTACTTC. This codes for CASSSDRDPYEQYF.

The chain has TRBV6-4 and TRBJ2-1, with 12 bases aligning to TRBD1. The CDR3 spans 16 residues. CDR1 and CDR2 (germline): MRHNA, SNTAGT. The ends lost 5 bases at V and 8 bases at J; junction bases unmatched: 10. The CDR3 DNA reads TGTGCCAGCAGTACATACCGGGACAGGGGGCTCTATGAGCAGTTCTTC. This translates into CASSTYRDRGLYEQFF.

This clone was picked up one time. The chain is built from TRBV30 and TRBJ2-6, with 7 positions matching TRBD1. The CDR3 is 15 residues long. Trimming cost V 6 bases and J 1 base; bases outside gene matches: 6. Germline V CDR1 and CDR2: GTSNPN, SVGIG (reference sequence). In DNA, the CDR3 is TGTGCCTGCGTACTGACAGGGTCTGGGGCCAACGTCCTGACTTTC. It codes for CACVLTGSGANVLTF.

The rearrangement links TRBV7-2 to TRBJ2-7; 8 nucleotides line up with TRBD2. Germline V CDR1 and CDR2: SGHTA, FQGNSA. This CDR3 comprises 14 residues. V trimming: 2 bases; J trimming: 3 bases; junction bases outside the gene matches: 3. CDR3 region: CASSLQRESYEQYF. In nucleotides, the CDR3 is TGTGCCAGCAGCTTACAGCGGGAGAGCTACGAGCAGTACTTC. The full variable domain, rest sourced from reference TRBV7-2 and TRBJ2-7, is GAGVSQSPSNKVTEKGKDVELRCDPISGHTALYWYRQSLGQGLEFLIYFQGNSAPDKSGLPSDRFSAERTGGSVSTLTIQRTQQEDSAVYLCASSLQRESYEQYFGPGTRLTVT.

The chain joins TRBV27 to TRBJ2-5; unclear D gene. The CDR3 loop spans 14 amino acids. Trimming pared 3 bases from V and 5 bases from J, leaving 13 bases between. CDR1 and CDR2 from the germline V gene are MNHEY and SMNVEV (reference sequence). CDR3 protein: CASSFHLSPETQYF. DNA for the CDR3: TGTGCCAGCAGTTTTCATTTGAGCCCCGAGACCCAGTACTTC.

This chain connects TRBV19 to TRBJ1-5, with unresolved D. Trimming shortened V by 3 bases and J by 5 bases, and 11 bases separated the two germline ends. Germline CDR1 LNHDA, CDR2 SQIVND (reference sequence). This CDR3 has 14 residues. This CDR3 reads CASSISGRYQPQHF. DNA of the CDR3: TGTGCCAGTAGTATCTCAGGCAGGTATCAGCCCCAGCATTTT.

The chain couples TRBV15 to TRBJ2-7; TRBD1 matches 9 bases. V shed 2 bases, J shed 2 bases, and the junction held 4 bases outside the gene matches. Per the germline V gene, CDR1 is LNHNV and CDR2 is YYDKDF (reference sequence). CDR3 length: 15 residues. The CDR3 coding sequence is TGTGCCACCAGCAGACTTACAGGGGGCACCTACGAGCAGTACTTC. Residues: CATSRLTGGTYEQYF.

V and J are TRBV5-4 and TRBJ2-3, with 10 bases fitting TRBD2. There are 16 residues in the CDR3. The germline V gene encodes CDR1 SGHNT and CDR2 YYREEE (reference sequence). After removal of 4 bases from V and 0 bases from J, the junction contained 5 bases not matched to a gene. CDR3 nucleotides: TGTGCCAGCAGCCGTAGCGGGAGGTCCAGCACAGATACGCAGTATTTT. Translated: CASSRSGRSSTDTQYF.

The CDR3: CASRPDRGRAYGYTF. The CDR3 DNA sequence: TGTGCCAGCAGGCCAGACAGGGGGCGCGCCTATGGCTACACCTTC. This chain links TRBV5-4 with TRBJ1-2, with 10 bases matching TRBD1. The CDR3 is made up of 15 amino acids. V dropped 5 bases and J dropped 4; count of bases not matched to a gene: 8. Germline V gives CDR1 SGHNT, CDR2 YYREEE (reference sequence).

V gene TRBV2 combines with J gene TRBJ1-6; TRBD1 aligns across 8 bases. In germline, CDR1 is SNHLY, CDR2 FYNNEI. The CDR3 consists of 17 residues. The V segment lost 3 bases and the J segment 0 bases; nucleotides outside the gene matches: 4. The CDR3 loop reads CASSEGQASSYNSPLHF. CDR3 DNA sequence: TGTGCCAGCAGTGAGGGACAGGCCAGCTCCTATAATTCACCCCTCCACTTT.

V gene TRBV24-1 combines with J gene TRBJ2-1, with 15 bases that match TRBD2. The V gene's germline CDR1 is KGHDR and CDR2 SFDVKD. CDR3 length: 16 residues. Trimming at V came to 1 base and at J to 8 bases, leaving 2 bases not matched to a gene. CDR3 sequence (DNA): TGTGCCACCAGTGATTTCGGGACTAGCGGGAGGTATGAGCAGTTCTTC. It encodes CATSDFGTSGRYEQFF.

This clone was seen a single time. CDR3 sequence (DNA): TGTGCCAGCAGCCTGGACAGGGGGGGCCCTCTCTGGGCCAACGTCCTGACTTTC. Translated: CASSLDRGGPLWANVLTF. V usage is TRBV5-8 and J usage is TRBJ2-6; 10 bases are shared with TRBD1. The trim removed 4 bases at V and 5 bases at J, leaving 12 bases unmatched. CDR1 and CDR2 from the germline V gene are SGHTS and YDEGEE. This CDR3 comprises 18 residues.

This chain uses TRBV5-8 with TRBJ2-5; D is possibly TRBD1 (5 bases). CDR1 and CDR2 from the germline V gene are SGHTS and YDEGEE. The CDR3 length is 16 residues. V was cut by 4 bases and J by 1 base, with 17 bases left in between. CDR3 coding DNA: TGTGCCAGCAGCCCCGCCAGGGTGGGGTTCCAAGAGACCCAGTACTTC. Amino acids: CASSPARVGFQETQYF.

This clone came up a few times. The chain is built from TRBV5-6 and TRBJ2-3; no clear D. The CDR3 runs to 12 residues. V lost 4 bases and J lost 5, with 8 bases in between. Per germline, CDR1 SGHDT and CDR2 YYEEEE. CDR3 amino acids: CASSRRRDTQYF. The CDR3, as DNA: TGTGCCAGCAGCCGAAGGAGAGATACGCAGTATTTT.

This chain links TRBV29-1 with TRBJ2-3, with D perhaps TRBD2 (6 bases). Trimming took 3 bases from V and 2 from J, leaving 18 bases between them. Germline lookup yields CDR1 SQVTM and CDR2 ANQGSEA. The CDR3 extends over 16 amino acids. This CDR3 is CSVDEGRDFDTDTQYF. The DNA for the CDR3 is TGCAGCGTTGATGAGGGGCGGGATTTTGACACAGATACGCAGTATTTT.